A single T cell receptor beta chain is shown here with its context. Its antigen is as yet unknown. Measured with immunoSEQ multiplex PCR; TCRdb has only the in-frame clones, and not every one. The sample consists of 25,000 to 40,000 clones, 70% to 90% of them appearing once. This record belongs to a study of T cells in tuberculosis. Overall study: A South African cohort included IGRA-negative adolescents, latently infected IGRA-positive adolescents and adults with active tuberculosis. Study-level results: Active tuberculosis alpha repertoires lay closer to GMM-specific TCRs than controls'.

The germline V gene encodes CDR1 MDHEN and CDR2 SYDVKM. CDR3 length: 13 residues. Trimming cost V 10 bases and J 2 bases, with 15 bases left between them. Time point reported: new active TB diagnosis, blood taken before or within 7 days of starting treatment. On average around 100,000 T cells per donor were immunosequenced. This clonotype was sampled from an adult with tuberculosis. The gene calls are TRBV28 and TRBJ2-7, with D possibly matching TRBD1 (6 bases). Sequencing used PBMCs, obtained at tuberculosis diagnosis. The CDR3 loop reads CAITDRGAYEQYF. The CDR3 DNA sequence: TGTGCCATTACGGACAGAGGAGCCTACGAGCAGTACTTC.